This record covers a single T cell receptor beta chain. What it recognizes is unknown. This sample is part of a study of shared clonotypes between healthy human individuals. Deep-level assay runs were performed. As originally analysed: ImmunoSEQ supplied junction-only sequences lacking quality scores, so filtering was different. Only in-frame clones appear in the TCRdb table, and some are missing; sequencing was by immunoSEQ multiplex PCR. V, J and clone size are those of that table, while D and trimming were read from the DNA. The data hold more than 1,200,000 clones, with 98% to 99% observed a single time. The V and J ends lost 4 bases and 1 base respectively, with 12 bases between them. Germline CDR1 and CDR2: SGDLS and YYNGEE. This CDR3 has 14 residues. Notes on the study in general: Rarefaction showed that sequencing of sorted subsets was incomplete (despite large depth).

Sequencing used naive CD4+ T cells sorted from blood. Noted subset: CD45RA+ positively selected. The sequence was collected from a man aged 30 to 45 in good health. The rearrangement links TRBV9 to TRBJ2-7, with TRBD1 as a possible D gene (5 bases). This CDR3 reads CASSPSRVSYEQYF. DNA of the CDR3: TGTGCCAGCAGCCCTTCCAGGGTTTCCTACGAGCAGTACTTC.